By sample share, the clone carrying this T cell receptor (beta chain) is medium-sized. Its cognate antigen is unknown. Original analysis: Between-group CDR3 differences, defined by clinicopathological status, yielded a distant-metastasis classifier for papillary thyroid cancer. TCRdb re-clonotyped the PCR reads via MiXCR. The V and J calls and clone size come from TCRdb's table, not from the authors' own analysis. The sample records roughly 10,000 clones, approximately 22% being singletons. This entry is derived from a study of metastatic and nonmetastatic thyroid tumors. In the study overall: Thyroid patients, malignant and benign, had repertoires compared across blood and tumor or nodule tissue.

Study conclusions and caveats: Compared with benign nodules, malignant thyroid tumors were reported to have significantly higher TCR beta diversity in both blood and tumor.

The V gene's germline CDR1 is SGHTA and CDR2 FQGTGA. The CDR3 consists of 15 residues. V was clipped by 5 bases and J by 2 bases, with 16 bases between them. Nobody among the patients had been given any treatment before thyroid surgery. The J gene is TRBJ2-7, the V gene TRBV7-3; TRBD2 is a possible D gene (7 bases). Sequences were obtained from adjacent normal tissue. This sequence originates from a female donor with papillary thyroid cancer or a benign thyroid nodule (not recorded which). Some clones in this sample may be carry-over from other donors' samples. The CDR3 DNA follows: TGTGCCAGCAGCCAGGGGTCTAGCGGACCCTACGAGCAGTACTTC. It translates to CASSQGSSGPYEQYF.